Presented here are 9 T cell receptor beta chains from one specimen sequenced in a study of blood T cell repertoires in COVID-19. The data were produced by immunoSEQ multiplex PCR, yet TCRdb's version contains in-frame clones alone and is incomplete. The repertoire has about 160,000 clones, 80% to 90% of them found once; the top ten carry roughly an eighth. The sample consisted of peripheral blood. The origin of the receptors is a young man with COVID-19, enrolled during active disease.

The chain recombines TRBV7-9 with TRBJ2-1, with 7 bases fitting TRBD1. CDR1 and CDR2 (germline): SEHNR, FQNEAQ (reference sequence). J lost 2 bases, V lost 5 bases, and 15 bases had no gene match. This CDR3 contains 18 residues. The CDR3 loop is CASSEPGQPFGAYNEQFF. In DNA, the CDR3 is TGTGCCAGCAGCGAACCGGGACAGCCTTTCGGAGCCTACAATGAGCAGTTCTTC.

The chain is built from TRBV21-1 and TRBJ1-6. TRBV21-1 is a known pseudogene. The CDR3 length is 14 residues. In nucleotides, the CDR3 is TGTGCCAGAAGGGGGGGGCCCGATAATTCACCCCTCCACTTT. Translation gives CARRGGPDNSPLHF.

The chain couples TRBV6-6 to TRBJ1-6; 7 nucleotides align to TRBD1. The CDR3 consists of 16 residues. In germline, CDR1 is MNHNY, CDR2 SVGAGI (reference sequence). The ends lost 5 bases at V and 1 base at J; junction bases unmatched: 5. CDR3 in amino acids: CASSRGQESYNSPLHF. In DNA, the CDR3 is TGTGCCAGCAGTCGCGGACAGGAGTCCTATAATTCACCCCTCCACTTT.

This clone has a single count. The J gene is TRBJ2-3, the V gene TRBV13; TRBD2 matches 10 bases. CDR1 is PRHDT and CDR2 is FYEKMQ in the germline V gene (reference sequence). J was trimmed by 2 bases and V by 0 bases; bases with no gene match: 5. CDR3 length equals 17 residues. The CDR3 DNA is TGTGCCAGCAGCTTAGGAGCGGGAGGGCCCTCCACAGATACGCAGTATTTT. Encoded protein: CASSLGAGGPSTDTQYF.

The V call is TRBV27, the J call TRBJ2-7; D unclear. The CDR3 totals 15 residues. The V end was cut by 0 bases, the J end by 2 bases, with 11 bases between. CDR1 is MNHEY and CDR2 is SMNVEV in the germline V gene (reference sequence). CDR3 residues: CASSLSPLTAYEQYF. The CDR3 DNA reads TGTGCCAGCAGTTTATCGCCTCTTACAGCCTACGAGCAGTACTTC.

The CDR3 sequence is CASSLGTSDTGELFF. CDR3 coding DNA: TGTGCCAGCAGCTTAGGGACTAGCGACACCGGGGAGCTGTTTTTT. V usage is TRBV7-9 and J usage is TRBJ2-2, with TRBD2 identical over 9 bases. This CDR3 spans 15 amino acids. Germline CDR1 is SEHNR and CDR2 is FQNEAQ (reference sequence). V gave up 1 base and J gave up 3 bases; unmatched junction bases: 0.

The V gene is TRBV27, the J gene TRBJ2-1; 9 bases fit TRBD1. The CDR3 consists of 17 residues. Trimming took 4 bases from V and 2 from J; bases not matched to a gene: 9. The germline CDR1 and CDR2 sequences are MNHEY and SMNVEV (reference sequence). CDR3 amino acids: CASSSLSGTGPYNEQFF. The CDR3 DNA reads as TGTGCCAGCAGTTCACTCTCCGGGACAGGGCCCTACAATGAGCAGTTCTTC.

The V and J genes are TRBV15 and TRBJ2-3, with TRBD2 identical over 8 bases. The J segment lost 4 bases and the V segment lost 5 bases, leaving 5 bases of the junction unmatched. The CDR3 totals 14 residues. Germline assignment: CDR1 LNHNV and CDR2 YYDKDF (reference sequence). The CDR3: CATSGAGVADTQYF. In DNA, the CDR3 is TGTGCCACCAGCGGAGCGGGAGTCGCAGATACGCAGTATTTT.

Only one count was recorded for this clone. The chain uses TRBV5-1 and TRBJ1-1, with a tentative D call TRBD1 (5 bases). This CDR3 region has 15 residues. Germline V CDR1 and CDR2: SGHRS, YFSETQ. Trimming took 0 bases from V and 3 from J, leaving 12 bases between them. CDR3: CASSLAGGRYTEAFF. The CDR3 DNA is TGCGCCAGCAGCTTGGCCGGGGGGAGATACACTGAAGCTTTCTTT.